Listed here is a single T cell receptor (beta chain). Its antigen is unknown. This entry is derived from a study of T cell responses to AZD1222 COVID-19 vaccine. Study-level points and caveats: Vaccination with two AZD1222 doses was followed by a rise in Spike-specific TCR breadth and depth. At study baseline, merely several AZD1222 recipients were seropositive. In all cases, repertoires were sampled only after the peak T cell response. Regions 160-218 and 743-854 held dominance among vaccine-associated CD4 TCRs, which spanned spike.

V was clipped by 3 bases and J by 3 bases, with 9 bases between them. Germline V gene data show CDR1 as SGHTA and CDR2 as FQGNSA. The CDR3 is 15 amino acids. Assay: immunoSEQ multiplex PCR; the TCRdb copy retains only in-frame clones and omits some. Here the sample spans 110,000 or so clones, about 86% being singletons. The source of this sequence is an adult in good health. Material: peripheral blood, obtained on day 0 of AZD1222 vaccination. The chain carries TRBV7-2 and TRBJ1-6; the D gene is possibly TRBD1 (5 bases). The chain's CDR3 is CASSFAQGYNSPLHF. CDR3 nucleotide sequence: TGTGCCAGCAGCTTCGCCCAGGGCTATAATTCACCCCTCCACTTT.